These 9 T cell receptor beta chains originate from one sample sequenced in a study of blood T cell repertoires in COVID-19. Clones were read by immunoSEQ multiplex PCR, and TCRdb kept only the in-frame ones, dropping some. The sample has fewer than 300,000 clones, roughly 88% seen once; the top ten hold 0.75% to 0.95%. The sequenced material came from peripheral blood. The receptors were gathered from a human donor with COVID-19, enrolled during active disease. The donor label of this sample is uncertain.

The chain links TRBV30 to TRBJ1-3; 8 bases are shared with TRBD1. CDR3 size: 16 residues. The germline V gene has CDR1 GTSNPN and CDR2 SVGIG (reference sequence). The ends lost 2 bases at V and 1 base at J; junction bases unmatched: 7. CDR3 sequence reads: CAWSSRGLPSGNTIYF. CDR3 nucleotide sequence: TGTGCCTGGAGTTCCAGGGGGCTACCTTCTGGAAACACCATATATTTT. The variable domain in full, with the rest retrieved from reference TRBV30 and TRBJ1-3, is SQTIHQWPATLVQPVGSPLSLECTVEGTSNPNLYWYRQAAGRGLQLLFYSVGIGQISSEVPQNLSASRPQDRQFILSSKKLLLSDSGFYLCAWSSRGLPSGNTIYFGEGSWLTVV.

The chain is built from TRBV25-1 and TRBJ2-5; D possibly corresponds to TRBD1 (6 bases). Trimming took 6 bases from V and 3 from J, leaving 11 bases between them. CDR3 length: 13 amino acids. CDR1 and CDR2 (germline): MGHDK, SYGVNS. CDR3 coding DNA: TGTGCCAGCAGGAGGACAGCTGAAGAGACCCAGTACTTC. This codes for CASRRTAEETQYF.

V is TRBV5-6 and J is TRBJ2-5; D is undetermined. CDR1 is SGHDT and CDR2 is YYEEEE in the germline V gene. The CDR3 loop spans 13 amino acids. With 1 base removed from V and 7 bases from J, the gap between germline ends came to 11 bases. The CDR3 sequence: CASSLTPLGTQYF. CDR3 bases: TGTGCCAGCAGCTTGACTCCTCTCGGGACCCAGTACTTC.

This rearrangement joins TRBV19 to TRBJ1-1; D perhaps matches TRBD1 (6 bases). Germline V gene lookup returns CDR1 LNHDA and CDR2 SQIVND (reference sequence). The CDR3 is 14 amino acids. Trimming left V 7 bases short and J 1 base short, with 13 bases between. The CDR3 loop is CASTSNRANTEAFF. Written as DNA, the CDR3 is TGTGCCAGTACTTCGAACAGGGCGAACACTGAAGCTTTCTTT.

This chain uses TRBV9 with TRBJ1-1; D uncertain. Trimming shortened V by 0 bases and J by 1 base, and 7 bases separated the two germline ends. Germline CDR1 reads SGDLS; CDR2 reads YYNGEE. The CDR3 has 14 residues. CDR3 in DNA: TGTGCCAGCAGCGTAGCCACCAGGAACACTGAAGCTTTCTTT. It codes for CASSVATRNTEAFF.

This clone occurred once. The V and J genes are TRBV5-1 and TRBJ2-5, with D possibly TRBD1 on 6 matching bases. The CDR3 totals 14 residues. Germline V lookup: CDR1 SGHRS, CDR2 YFSETQ. The V gene lost 0 bases and the J gene lost 1 base, with 7 bases spanning the gap. The CDR3: CASSLARGQETQYF. The CDR3 DNA reads TGCGCCAGCAGCTTGGCCAGGGGCCAAGAGACCCAGTACTTC.

This chain uses TRBV18 with TRBJ2-1; 9 nucleotides line up with TRBD2. Germline loops: CDR1 KGHSH, CDR2 LQKENI. J gave up 6 bases and V 3 bases, and 6 bases lay outside the gene matches. The length of the CDR3 is 15 residues. The CDR3 nucleotides are TGTGCCAGCTCACCGAGGCTAGCGGGAAGCAATGAGCAGTTCTTC. This codes for CASSPRLAGSNEQFF.

The rearrangement links TRBV9 to TRBJ1-4, with 10 bases fitting TRBD1. V was clipped by 2 bases and J by 10 bases; unmatched bases: 8. This CDR3 is 15 amino acids long. Germline values: CDR1 SGDLS, CDR2 YYNGEE. The CDR3 coding sequence is TGTGCCAGCAGCGTTTCCGGGACAGGGGTGGCAAAACTGTTTTTT. Translating gives CASSVSGTGVAKLFF.

The chain recombines TRBV7-9 with TRBJ2-6; D may be TRBD1 (6 bases). In germline, CDR1 is SEHNR, CDR2 FQNEAQ (reference sequence). There are 16 residues in the CDR3. V shed 5 bases and J shed 0 bases, with 11 bases lying between them. The CDR3 DNA reads TGTGCCAGCAGCCTATCAGGGGACTCTGGGGCCAACGTCCTGACTTTC. It encodes CASSLSGDSGANVLTF.